Listed here are 22 T cell receptor beta chains from one sample, sequenced in a study of T cell clonality in common variable immunodeficiency (dated by TCRdb to between 2015 and 2016). The protocol used for the library was the immunoSEQ multiplex PCR assay. The clones in this table, taken by TCRdb from immuneACCESS, are in-frame only. Not every clone is retained; where verified, under half of the shortfall comes from an unresolved V gene, and the cause of the rest is unknown. In this sample, roughly 70,000 clones appear, none counted once only. The ten largest account for about 1.8% of the sample. Sequencing was performed on peripheral blood mononuclear cells. Receptors were obtained from a person aged 18-70 years in good health.

This clone was seen ten or more times. Coverage ceases 3 residues before the CDR3 finishes, and the germline J gene fills in the end. The V call is TRBV5-1, the J call TRBJ2-3, with D possibly TRBD2 on 6 matching bases. The germline V gene encodes CDR1 SGHRS and CDR2 YFSETQ. The length of the CDR3 is 12 residues. The CDR3 here is CASSLGDLPQYF. The CDR3 bases that were read are TGCGCCAGCAGCTTGGGGGACTTGCCG. The variable domain in full, completed from reference TRBV5-1 and TRBJ2-3, reads KAGVTQTPRYLIKTRGQQVTLSCSPISGHRSVSWYQQTPGQGLQFLFEYFSETQRNKGNFPGRFSGRQFSNSRSEMNVSTLELGDSALYLCASSLGDLPQYFGPGTRLTVL.

This clone appeared many times. The read falls 3 residues short of the CDR3 end, and the missing part is taken from the germline J gene. V and J are TRBV20-1 and TRBJ1-5; D remains unclear. Germline loops: CDR1 DFQATT, CDR2 SNEGSKA (reference sequence). The CDR3 runs 9 residues. V was shortened by 8 bases and J by 5 bases, with 4 bases between the two germline ends. CDR3 residues: CSLHQPQHF. CDR3 DNA, as far as it was read: TGCAGTCTCCATCAGCCC.

This clone showed up many times. From the germline J gene comes the end of the CDR3, since the read stops 3 residues before it. The V call is TRBV11-2, the J call TRBJ1-1; no firm D call. Germline V gene sequence: CDR1 SGHAT, CDR2 FQNNGV. The V end was cut by 5 bases, the J end by 5 bases, with 9 bases between. The CDR3 totals 12 residues. Here the CDR3 reads CASSPRVTEAFF. The covered CDR3 bases are TGTGCCAGCAGCCCTCGGGTTACTGAA.

In this sample, this clone turned up many times. The read terminates 3 residues before the CDR3 end, so the remaining end is supplied by the germline J gene. The V call is TRBV5-4, the J call TRBJ1-1; D unresolved. CDR3 length: 13 residues. Trimming removed 4 bases from V and 1 base from J, with 8 bases in between. The germline V gene has CDR1 SGHNT and CDR2 YYREEE (reference sequence). CDR3 DNA (partial): TGTGCCAGCAGCGTGACAAAGAACACTGAA. This encodes CASSVTKNTE. Given in full, the CDR3 is CASSVTKNTEAFF.

This clone was detected many times. The CDR3 end lies 3 residues beyond the end of the read and is filled in from the germline J gene. The V and J genes are TRBV20-1 and TRBJ1-1, with TRBD1 as a possible D gene (6 bases). Germline V CDR1 and CDR2: DFQATT, SNEGSKA (reference sequence). V was pared by 1 base and J by 0 bases, with 21 bases between. The CDR3 totals 18 residues. CDR3 residues: CSARVPPGTYSMNTEAFF. CDR3 bases read: TGCAGTGCTAGAGTACCCCCTGGGACATACAGTATGAACACTGAA.

This clone was observed at least ten times. The read terminates 3 residues ahead of where the CDR3 ends, so the germline J gene completes it. The chain has TRBV19 and TRBJ1-4; perhaps TRBD1 as D (5 bases). The CDR3 consists of 15 residues. Trimming left V 4 bases short and J 0 bases short, with 9 bases between. In germline, CDR1 is LNHDA, CDR2 SQIVND (reference sequence). This chain's CDR3 is CASSTSGTTNEKLFF. The CDR3 DNA, read in part, is TGTGCCAGTAGTACCTCAGGGACAACTAATGAAAAA.

This clone was detected many times. The CDR3 end is not reached by the read, which stops 3 residues before it; the germline J gene fills it in. The chain has TRBV16 and TRBJ2-1; 7 bases agree with TRBD1. The trim removed 0 bases at V and 7 bases at J, leaving 6 bases unmatched. The CDR3 covers 15 residues. Per the germline V gene, CDR1 is KGHSY and CDR2 is FQNENV. CDR3 DNA (partial): TGTGCCAGCAGCCAATCGTACAGGGGCGGGAATGAG. It codes for CASSQSYRGGNE. The CDR3 as a whole reads CASSQSYRGGNEQFF.

A word on this clone: The CDR3 extends 3 residues past the end of the read, so its final part is completed from the germline J gene. This chain uses TRBV5-1 with TRBJ1-2; D is unclear. Germline V gene lookup returns CDR1 SGHRS and CDR2 YFSETQ. The length of the CDR3 is 15 residues. Trimming shortened V by 4 bases and J by 1 base, and 14 bases separated the two germline ends. This CDR3 reads CASSPNGRVNYGYTF. Incomplete CDR3 DNA: TGCGCCAGCAGCCCCAACGGCCGGGTTAACTATGGC.

This clone came up many times. The read finishes 3 residues shy of the CDR3 end, and the germline J gene is used to complete it. The genes are TRBV5-1 and TRBJ1-1; a possible D gene is TRBD1 (5 bases). V lost 2 bases and J lost 3, with 8 bases in between. CDR3 size: 13 residues. Germline V lookup: CDR1 SGHRS, CDR2 YFSETQ. The CDR3 DNA, read in part, is TGCGCCAGCAGCTTTACAGGATACACTGAA. Its translation is CASSFTGYTE. The complete CDR3 reads CASSFTGYTEAFF.

This clone occurred many times. Read data end 3 residues before the CDR3 end; the end is taken from the germline J gene. The chain recombines TRBV2 with TRBJ2-3; 9 positions agree with TRBD1. The CDR3 has 17 amino acids. CDR1 is SNHLY, CDR2 FYNNEI, per germline. The ends lost 10 bases at V and 0 bases at J; junction bases unmatched: 14. The CDR3 loop is CATTLSWTGASTDTQYF. The sequenced CDR3 bases are TGTGCCACTACCCTTTCCTGGACAGGGGCTAGCACAGATACG.

This clone was recorded at least ten times. CDR3 protein: CASSPRGGGTQYF. The CDR3 bases that were read are TGTGCCAGCAGCCCTCGGGGAGGGGGTACG. The J gene is TRBJ2-3, the V gene TRBV3-1 (or the pseudogene TRBV3-2); perhaps TRBD2 as D (7 bases). The sequence runs out 3 residues before the end of the CDR3; the remainder is reconstructed from the germline J gene. The germline V gene has CDR1 LGHDT and CDR2 YNNKEL (reference sequence). The CDR3 consists of 13 residues. Trimming shortened V by 4 bases and J by 8 bases, and 13 bases separated the two germline ends.

The sample holds many counts of this clone. The part of the CDR3 DNA that was read is TGTGCCAGCAGTGAAAGGACAGGTTATAATTCACCC. Its protein is CASSERTGYNSP. The entire CDR3 reads CASSERTGYNSPLHF. The gene calls are TRBV2 and TRBJ1-6; 7 positions match TRBD1. The read finishes 3 residues shy of the CDR3 end, and the germline J gene is used to complete it. The V gene end was trimmed by 2 bases and the J gene end by 4 bases; junction bases not matched to a gene: 2. The germline gives CDR1 SNHLY, CDR2 FYNNEI. This CDR3 has 15 residues.

This clone was seen repeatedly, ten times or more. Coverage ceases 3 residues before the CDR3 finishes, and the germline J gene fills in the end. V and J are TRBV20-1 and TRBJ2-5, with TRBD2 matching over 11 bases. The CDR3 spans 14 residues. V lost 3 bases to trimming and J lost 5 bases; unmatched junction nucleotides: 5. Germline V gene lookup returns CDR1 DFQATT and CDR2 SNEGSKA (reference sequence). CDR3 amino acids: CSARIAGGGETQYF. The sequenced part of the CDR3 DNA is TGCAGTGCTAGGATAGCGGGAGGGGGGGAGACC.

This clone was found many times. From the germline J gene comes the end of the CDR3, since the read stops 3 residues before it. The chain joins TRBV30 to TRBJ1-4; a possible D gene is TRBD1 (6 bases). Germline loops: CDR1 GTSNPN, CDR2 SVGIG (reference sequence). CDR3 size: 12 residues. The covered CDR3 bases are TGTGCCTGGGAGCGGAGGGCAGGGGAA. This gives the protein CAWERRAGE. The full CDR3 reads CAWERRAGELFF.

Many counts were recorded for this clone. The observed sequence ends 3 residues before the CDR3 terminus, with the missing tail filled in from the germline J gene. The chain employs TRBV6-1 and TRBJ1-2; TRBD1 is a possible D gene (6 bases). The CDR3 is 14 amino acids. Germline V gene sequence: CDR1 MNHNS, CDR2 SASEGT. V lost 4 bases and J 4 bases, leaving 13 bases between the germline ends. The DNA read from the CDR3 is TGTGCCAGCAGTGTAGGTAGGGGGTCCTATGGC. Translation gives CASSVGRGSYG. The whole CDR3 is CASSVGRGSYGYTF.

This clone occurred many times. The read terminates 3 residues ahead of where the CDR3 ends, so the germline J gene completes it. The rearrangement links TRBV20-1 to TRBJ2-7; D might be TRBD2 (7 bases). Trimming stripped 3 bases from V and 0 bases from J, with 9 bases between. Germline V gives CDR1 DFQATT, CDR2 SNEGSKA (reference sequence). This CDR3 has 13 amino acids. Incomplete CDR3 DNA: TGCAGTGCTAGGGGGGGGGCCTCCTACGAG. This gives the protein CSARGGASYE. The whole CDR3 region reads CSARGGASYEQYF.

This clone was counted many times. The read ends 3 residues shy of where the CDR3 ends; the end is completed using the germline J gene. V and J are TRBV30 and TRBJ1-6; TRBD1 matches 8 bases. The V gene end was trimmed by 4 bases and the J gene end by 0 bases; junction bases not matched to a gene: 2. CDR1 is GTSNPN and CDR2 is SVGIG in the germline V gene (reference sequence). CDR3 length: 15 amino acids. The CDR3 sequence is CAWTDRGSYNSPLHF. The DNA read from the CDR3 is TGTGCCTGGACCGACAGGGGCTCCTATAATTCACCC.

This clone was seen many times. Read sequence stops 3 residues before the CDR3 end, and the germline J gene provides the missing end. The chain carries TRBV29-1 and TRBJ1-2, with unresolved D. Germline V lookup: CDR1 SQVTM, CDR2 ANQGSEA. The CDR3 contains 13 residues. With 1 base removed from V and 7 bases from J, the gap between germline ends came to 13 bases. CDR3 DNA (partial): TGCAGCGTTGAAGTTCGGGGATTTGGTGGC. Translated: CSVEVRGFGG. The full CDR3 is CSVEVRGFGGYTF.

The sample holds many counts of this clone. The missing CDR3 end, 3 residues past where the read stops, is filled in from the germline J gene. The rearrangement joins TRBV18 to TRBJ2-3, with TRBD2 identical over 13 bases. V shed 1 base and J 0 bases; nucleotides not matched to a gene: 1. The CDR3 contains 17 residues. CDR1 is KGHSH and CDR2 is LQKENI in the germline V gene. CDR3 loop: CASSPRTSGSSTDTQYF. CDR3 DNA, as far as it was read: TGTGCCAGCTCACCACGGACTAGCGGGAGTAGCACAGATACG. Full variable domain (remainder filled in from reference TRBV18 and TRBJ2-3): NAGVMQNPRHLVRRRGQEARLRCSPMKGHSHVYWYRQLPEEGLKFMVYLQKENIIDESGMPKERFSAEFPKEGPSILRIQQVVRGDSAAYFCASSPRTSGSSTDTQYFGPGTRLTVL.

This clone was seen many times. CDR3 bases read: TGTGCCAGCAGTGAGGTCAGGGGCAACTATGGC. Encoded protein: CASSEVRGNYG. The whole CDR3 protein reads CASSEVRGNYGYTF. V usage is TRBV6-1 and J usage is TRBJ1-2; the D gene is possibly TRBD1 (6 bases). The read terminates 3 residues before the CDR3 end, so the remaining end is supplied by the germline J gene. V gave up 3 bases and J gave up 2 bases, with 10 bases separating them. The CDR3 runs to 14 residues. The V gene's germline CDR1 is MNHNS and CDR2 SASEGT.

This clone was seen ten or more times. The observed sequence ends 3 residues before the CDR3 terminus, with the missing tail filled in from the germline J gene. V is TRBV20-1 and J is TRBJ1-2, with D unresolved. CDR3 length: 14 residues. Trimming took 6 bases from V and 2 from J, leaving 16 bases between them. From germline, CDR1 is DFQATT and CDR2 SNEGSKA (reference sequence). CDR3 region: CSAPLLGFNYGYTF. Incomplete CDR3 DNA: TGCAGTGCCCCCCTTTTAGGGTTCAACTATGGC.

Ten or more counts support this clone. The read terminates 3 residues before the CDR3 end, so the remaining end is supplied by the germline J gene. The chain carries TRBV5-1 and TRBJ2-2; D is perhaps TRBD1 (5 bases). Germline V gene data show CDR1 as SGHRS and CDR2 as YFSETQ. The CDR3 covers 17 residues. Trimming cost V 0 bases and J 1 base, with 13 bases left between them. The sequenced CDR3 bases are TGCGCCAGCAGCTTGGGCCGGCCAGGGCTGAACACCGGGGAG. It codes for CASSLGRPGLNTGE. The CDR3 in full is CASSLGRPGLNTGELFF.